What follows are 4 T cell receptor beta chains derived from one specimen sequenced in a study of beta chain features in type 1 diabetes (dated 2018 in TCRdb). Broader findings and caveats from the paper: In all four CD4+ subsets, TCRB CDR3 length was moderately but significantly shorter in type 1 diabetes patients.

Library construction relied on the immunoSEQ multiplex PCR assay. The entire isolated RNA was reverse transcribed using the High Capacity cDNA Reverse Transcription Kit, and thus expressed TCRB transcripts were sequenced. TCRdb limited this immuneACCESS table to in-frame rearrangements with V and J called. A share of clones is missing; checked studies link under half to unresolved V genes, and the rest is unexplained. The sample has 600,000 to 700,000 clones on record, 13% of them singletons. The biggest ten clones account for 0.022% of the sample. These receptors' antigens are unknown. Sequencing was done on a sample of naive CD4+ T cells from blood. The cell subset or site label, read with the paper, signifies: true naive CD4+ T cells. The receptors stem from a man younger than 35 with type 1 diabetes.

J is TRBJ2-7 and V is TRBV4-2, with D possibly being TRBD1 (5 bases). There are 14 residues in the CDR3. Germline loops: CDR1 LGHNA, CDR2 YNFKEQ. V was clipped by 0 bases and J by 3 bases, with 9 bases between them. CDR3 nucleotide sequence: TGTGCCAGCAGCCAAGATCAGGGCCTCTACGAGCAGTACTTC. Its translation is CASSQDQGLYEQYF.

In DNA form, the CDR3 reads TGTGCCAGCAGTGAGGGACAGGGGAGGGGTGGCTACACCTTC. Residues: CASSEGQGRGGYTF. The chain uses TRBV25-1 and TRBJ1-2; 10 bases are shared with TRBD1. Germline trimming cut 3 bases from V and 7 bases from J; bases unmatched to any gene: 5. Per germline, CDR1 MGHDK and CDR2 SYGVNS. The CDR3 totals 14 residues.

This clone was seen more than once but under ten times. V is TRBV20-1 and J is TRBJ2-5; D is undetermined. Germline loops: CDR1 DFQATT, CDR2 SNEGSKA (reference sequence). The CDR3 is 11 amino acids. The ends were cut back, 5 bases at V and 1 base at J, with 5 bases in the middle. The CDR3 sequence: CSAYLQETQYF. The CDR3 DNA sequence: TGCAGTGCTTACCTCCAAGAGACCCAGTACTTC.

The chain employs TRBV4-1 and TRBJ2-7, with no clear D. The germline V gene encodes CDR1 MGHRA and CDR2 YSYEKL. There are 16 residues in the CDR3. The V gene lost 3 bases and the J gene lost 3 bases, with 18 bases spanning the gap. This chain's CDR3 is CASSHPSGPSGYEQYF. DNA for the CDR3: TGCGCCAGCAGCCACCCCTCCGGGCCCAGTGGCTACGAGCAGTACTTC.